The clone carrying this T cell receptor beta chain has only a few counts. These data are taken from a study of blood T cell repertoires in COVID-19. Study information: The study drew acute and convalescent COVID-19 samples from the United States, Italy and Spain. Sources were T cells, B-cell-depleted T cells, or PBMCs; the material itself was cDNA or gDNA.

The length of the CDR3 is 13 residues. Losses at the gene ends were 9 bases for V and 8 bases for J; bases not matched to a gene: 3. The germline V gene has CDR1 LNHDA and CDR2 SQIVND (reference sequence). As handled by the study authors: Reference gene primer amplification yielded estimated nucleated cell counts. Measured with immunoSEQ multiplex PCR; TCRdb has only the in-frame clones, and not every one. For V, J and clone size, that table is used; D and trimming come from the DNA. Counted here are under 55,000 clones, less than 85% occurring once; the ten biggest clones make up 5.3%. The TCR was taken from a human donor in a cohort sampled during active COVID-19. The V gene is TRBV19, the J gene TRBJ1-6; the match to TRBD1 covers 11 bases. The sample taken for sequencing was peripheral blood. CDR3 DNA sequence: TGTGCCAGCGTGGGACAGGGGGATTCACCCCTCCACTTT. Its protein is CASVGQGDSPLHF.